These 7 T cell receptor beta chains originate from one sample sequenced in a study of cytomegalovirus exposure and HLA in healthy donors. TCRdb's table, derived via immunoSEQ multiplex PCR, lists solely in-frame clones and lacks some. Of 150,000 or so clones in the sample, about 89% are singletons; the top ten hold about 3.5%. Sequenced material: PBMCs. The origin of the receptors is a woman between 18 and 30 years old in good health and CMV-seropositive.

The genes are TRBV5-6 and TRBJ2-3, with 9 nucleotides matching TRBD2. The germline gives CDR1 SGHDT, CDR2 YYEEEE. V was pared by 1 base and J by 1 base, with 13 bases of the junction left unmatched. The CDR3 length is 19 residues. The CDR3 region has the DNA TGTGCCAGCAGCTTGCTGGGACTAGCCAGCCAGGGTGGCACAGATACGCAGTATTTT. Protein: CASSLLGLASQGGTDTQYF.

The chain employs TRBV7-3 and TRBJ2-2; possibly TRBD1 for D (6 bases). Deletions cut 5 bases from V and 7 bases from J, with 11 bases between. CDR1 SGHTA and CDR2 FQGTGA come from the germline V gene. The CDR3 sequence is 13 residues long. CDR3 bases: TGTGCCAGCAGCCCACAGGGTAGCGGGGAGCTGTTTTTT. This encodes CASSPQGSGELFF.

The chain employs TRBV11-2 and TRBJ2-7; 9 bases are shared with TRBD2. The CDR3 is 14 amino acids. Germline CDR1 SGHAT, CDR2 FQNNGV. J was trimmed by 4 bases and V by 6 bases; bases with no gene match: 7. This chain's CDR3 is CASRQPGLAYEQYF. The CDR3 DNA is TGTGCCAGCAGACAGCCGGGACTAGCTTACGAGCAGTACTTC.

The V gene is TRBV9, the J gene TRBJ2-1, with TRBD2 matching 7 bases. Trimming removed 0 bases from V and 6 bases from J; junction bases left unmatched: 9. CDR1 and CDR2 (germline): SGDLS, YYNGEE. This CDR3 has 16 amino acids. CDR3 loop: CASSVDGGRAVNEQFF. The CDR3 coding sequence is TGTGCCAGCAGCGTAGATGGTGGGAGGGCCGTCAATGAGCAGTTCTTC.

The rearrangement joins TRBV4-1 to TRBJ1-4, with a tentative D call TRBD1 (5 bases). The CDR3 loop spans 14 amino acids. Trimming removed 4 bases at V and 6 bases at J, with 12 bases between. Per germline, CDR1 MGHRA and CDR2 YSYEKL. CDR3 sequence reads: CASSLGRGDEKLFF. CDR3 in DNA: TGCGCCAGCAGCCTCGGGCGGGGGGATGAAAAACTGTTTTTT.

V usage is TRBV27 and J usage is TRBJ1-5; D gene ambiguous. CDR1 MNHEY and CDR2 SMNVEV come from the germline V gene (reference sequence). Trimming took off 5 bases at V and 4 bases at J, with 24 bases between the two ends. The CDR3 is 18 residues long. The CDR3 DNA reads as TGTGCCAGCAGTACCCGCCGCCGGTTGGAGGGTGAAAATCAGCCCCAGCATTTT. Translated, it gives CASSTRRRLEGENQPQHF.

This sequence joins TRBV5-4 and TRBJ2-3, with D possibly TRBD2 on 6 matching bases. The CDR3 is 15 amino acids. Germline assignment: CDR1 SGHNT and CDR2 YYREEE (reference sequence). Trimming shortened V by 4 bases and J by 6 bases, and 18 bases separated the two germline ends. CDR3 DNA: TGTGCCAGCAGCCGTCAGCGGGTCCCGACGGATACGCAGTATTTT. Protein product: CASSRQRVPTDTQYF.